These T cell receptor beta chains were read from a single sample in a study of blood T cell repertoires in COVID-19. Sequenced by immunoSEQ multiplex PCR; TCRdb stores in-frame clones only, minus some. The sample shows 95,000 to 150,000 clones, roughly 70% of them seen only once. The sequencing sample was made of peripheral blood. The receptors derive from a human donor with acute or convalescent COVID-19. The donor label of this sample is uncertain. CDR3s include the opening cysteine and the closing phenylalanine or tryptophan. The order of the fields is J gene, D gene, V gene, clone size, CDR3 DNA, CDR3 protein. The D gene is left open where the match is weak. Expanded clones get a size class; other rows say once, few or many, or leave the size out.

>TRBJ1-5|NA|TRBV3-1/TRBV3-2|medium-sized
TGTGCCAGCAGCTTGCGAGGGCTTAGCAATCAGCCCCAGCATTTT
CASSLRGLSNQPQHF
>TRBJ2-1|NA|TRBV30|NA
TGTGCCTGGAGTGTATTGGGGGGCTCCTACAATGAGCAGTTCTTC
CAWSVLGGSYNEQFF
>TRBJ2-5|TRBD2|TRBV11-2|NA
TGTGCCAGCAGCTTCGAACTAGCGGGGGGGCAAGAGACCCAGTACTTC
CASSFELAGGQETQYF
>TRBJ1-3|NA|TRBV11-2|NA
TGTGCCAGCAGCCGCCGGGGAGGAACTGGAAACACCATATATTTT
CASSRRGGTGNTIYF
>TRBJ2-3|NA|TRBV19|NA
TGTGCCAGTAGTCCCCAGCGGAGGGCGGGCGCAGATACGCAGTATTTT
CASSPQRRAGADTQYF
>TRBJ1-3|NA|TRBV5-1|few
TGCGCCAGCAGCTATGACAGTTCCTCTGGAAACACCATATATTTT
CASSYDSSSGNTIYF
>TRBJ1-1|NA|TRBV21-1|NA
TGTGCCAGCAGCACATTACAGGGGTCGGACACTGAAGCTTTCTTT
CASSTLQGSDTEAFF
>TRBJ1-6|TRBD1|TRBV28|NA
TGTGCCAGCAGCACTTTGGGGGGACAGGGGGCGCGGGGTTCACCCCTCCACTTT
CASSTLGGQGARGSPLHF
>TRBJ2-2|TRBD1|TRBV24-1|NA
TGTGCCACCAGTGAACCCCCCAGGACAGGGGGCAAGAGGGAGCTGTTTTTT
CATSEPPRTGGKRELFF
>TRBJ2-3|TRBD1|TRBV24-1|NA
TGTGCCACCAGTGAGACCGGGACAGGGGGCATGAATACGCAGTATTTT
CATSETGTGGMNTQYF
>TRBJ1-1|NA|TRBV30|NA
TGTGCCTGGAAGGGGACACTTATGAACACTGAAGCTTTCTTT
CAWKGTLMNTEAFF
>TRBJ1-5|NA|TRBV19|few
TGTGCCAGTACCCTATCTCCCCGCAGGGATAATCAGCCCCAGCATTTT
CASTLSPRRDNQPQHF
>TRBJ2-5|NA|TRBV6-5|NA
TGTGCCAGCAGTGACTCAACTACGGAGACCCAGTACTTC
CASSDSTTETQYF
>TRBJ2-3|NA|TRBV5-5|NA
TGTGCCAGCAGCCAGGACATCACAGATACGCAGTATTTT
CASSQDITDTQYF
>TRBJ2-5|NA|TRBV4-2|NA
TGTGCCAGCAGCCAAGATGGGCAGAACCAAGAGACCCAGTACTTC
CASSQDGQNQETQYF
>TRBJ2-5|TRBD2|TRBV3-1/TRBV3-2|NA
TGTGCCAGCAGCAGCGGGGGGGCCGGGACCCAGTACTTC
CASSSGGAGTQYF
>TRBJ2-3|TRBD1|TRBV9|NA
TGTGCCAGCAGCGTAACAGGGGGGAGCACAGATACGCAGTATTTT
CASSVTGGSTDTQYF
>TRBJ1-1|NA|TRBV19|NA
TGTGCCAGTACTCGGACAGTAGGGACTGAAGCTTTCTTT
CASTRTVGTEAFF
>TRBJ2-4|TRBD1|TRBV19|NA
TGTGCCAGTAGTTCCCTCCGGGACAGGGAAAAAAACATTCAGTACTTC
CASSSLRDREKNIQYF
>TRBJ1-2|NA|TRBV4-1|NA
TGCGCCAGCAGCCCCGTCACCGACACTTACTATGGCTACACCTTC
CASSPVTDTYYGYTF
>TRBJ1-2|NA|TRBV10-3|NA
TGTGCCATCAGTGAGAGACTTGCGGATAGATATGGCTACACCTTC
CAISERLADRYGYTF
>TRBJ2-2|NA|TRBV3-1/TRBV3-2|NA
TGTGCCAGCAGCCAAGGCCACATCGCGAACACCGGGGAGCTGTTTTTT
CASSQGHIANTGELFF
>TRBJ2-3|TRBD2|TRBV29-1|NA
TGCAGCGTCACGGGACTAGCGGGGGCAGATACGCAGTATTTT
CSVTGLAGADTQYF
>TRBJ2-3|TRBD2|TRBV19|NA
TGTGCCAGTACCCCTCCGGGACTAGCGAGGACAGATACGCAGTATTTT
CASTPPGLARTDTQYF
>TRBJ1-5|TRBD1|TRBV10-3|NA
TGTGCCATCAGCGCGGGACAGGGTTACAATCAGCCCCAGCATTTT
CAISAGQGYNQPQHF
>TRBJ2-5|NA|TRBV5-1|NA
TGCGCCAGCAGCTCTGGGACAAGAGAGACCCAGTACTTC
CASSSGTRETQYF
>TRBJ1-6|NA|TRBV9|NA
TGTGCCAGCAGCGTAGGGAGCCATAGCTCCTATAATTCACCCCTCCACTTT
CASSVGSHSSYNSPLHF
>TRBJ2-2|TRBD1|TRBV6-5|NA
TGTGCCAGCAGCCTCCGGGACAGGGGGACCGGGGAGCTGTTTTTT
CASSLRDRGTGELFF
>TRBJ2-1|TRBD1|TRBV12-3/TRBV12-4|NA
TGTGCCAGCAGCGCAGACAGGGTTGAGCAGTTCTTC
CASSADRVEQFF
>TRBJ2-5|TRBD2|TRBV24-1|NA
TGTGCCACCAGTGCCCCAGCGGGAGAAGCCCAGTACTTC
CATSAPAGEAQYF
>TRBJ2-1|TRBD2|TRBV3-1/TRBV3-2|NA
TGTGCCAGCAGCGCGGGACTAGCGGGGGGGCGCGATGAGCAGTTCTTC
CASSAGLAGGRDEQFF
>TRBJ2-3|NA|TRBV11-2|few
TGTGCCAGCAGCCCATACAGGGGCACAGATACGCAGTATTTT
CASSPYRGTDTQYF
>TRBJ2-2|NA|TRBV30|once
TGTGCCTCCCAAGACGGGATGGAGCTGTTTTTT
CASQDGMELFF
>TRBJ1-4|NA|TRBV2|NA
TGTGCCAGCACCCCAGTGGGGCGGATCTCGGCGTCTAATGAAAAACTGTTTTTT
CASTPVGRISASNEKLFF
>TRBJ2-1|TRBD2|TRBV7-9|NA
TGTGCCAGCAGCTTAGCCCGGACTAGCGGGGGAGGTGAGCAGTTCTTC
CASSLARTSGGGEQFF
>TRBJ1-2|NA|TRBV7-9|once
TGTGCCAGCAGCTTATTACAGGGCTACACCTTC
CASSLLQGYTF
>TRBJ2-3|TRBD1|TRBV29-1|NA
TGCAGCGTTGAACGGCAGGGGGCCTCAGATACGCAGTATTTT
CSVERQGASDTQYF
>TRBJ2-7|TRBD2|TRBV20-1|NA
TGCAGTGCTAGTGACACTAGCGGGGCGATAATACGCAGCTCCTACGAGCAGTACTTC
CSASDTSGAIIRSSYEQYF
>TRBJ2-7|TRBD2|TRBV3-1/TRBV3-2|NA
TGTGCCAGCAGCCCCGCCCTAGCGGGGGTGGGAGAGCAGTACTTC
CASSPALAGVGEQYF
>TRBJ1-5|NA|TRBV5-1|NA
TGCGCCAGCAGCTTACAGGGATCCCCCAATCAGCCCCAGCATTTT
CASSLQGSPNQPQHF
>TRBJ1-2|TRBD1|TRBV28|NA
TGTGCCAGCAGCCCCCTGGGGACAGCCACTTATGGCTACACCTTC
CASSPLGTATYGYTF
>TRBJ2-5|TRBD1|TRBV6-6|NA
TGTGCCAGCAGTTACGGACAGGGGGCTAAAGAGACCCAGTACTTC
CASSYGQGAKETQYF
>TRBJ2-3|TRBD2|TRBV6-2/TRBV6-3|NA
TGTGCCAGCAGCCGGGGGGGCTTAGATACGCAGTATTTT
CASSRGGLDTQYF
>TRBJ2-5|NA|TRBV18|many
TGTGCCAGCTCACCAATTCCAGGCAGAATTCAAGAGACCCAGTACTTC
CASSPIPGRIQETQYF
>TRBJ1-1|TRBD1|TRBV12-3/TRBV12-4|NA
TGTGCCTCCCAGGGGGAAGAGAATGAAGCTTTCTTT
CASQGEENEAFF
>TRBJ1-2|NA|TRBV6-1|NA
TGTGCCAGCAGTGAGAGACTGTATGGCTACACCTTC
CASSERLYGYTF
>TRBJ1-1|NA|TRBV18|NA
TGTGCCAGCTTACCCAGGGCAGGCGGGAACACTGAAGCTTTCTTT
CASLPRAGGNTEAFF
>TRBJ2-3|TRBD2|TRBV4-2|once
TGTGCCAGCAGCCGACCTAGCGGGGGGAACACAGATACGCAGTATTTT
CASSRPSGGNTDTQYF
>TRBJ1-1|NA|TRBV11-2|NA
TGTGCCAGCAGCGTGTGGGCCCAGAACACTGAAGCTTTCTTT
CASSVWAQNTEAFF
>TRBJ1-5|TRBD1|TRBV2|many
TGTGCCAGCTCTAGCAGGGGGTTCAGCAATCAGCCCCAGCATTTT
CASSSRGFSNQPQHF
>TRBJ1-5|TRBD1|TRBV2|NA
TGTGCCAGCAAGGGACAGCCTAATAGCAATCAGCCCCAGCATTTT
CASKGQPNSNQPQHF
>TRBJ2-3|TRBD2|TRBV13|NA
TGTGCCAGCAGCTTAAAAGCGGGGGCTGGCACAGATACGCAGTATTTT
CASSLKAGAGTDTQYF
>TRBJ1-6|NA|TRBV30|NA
TGTGCCTGGAGCCTAAGGGGTAATTCACCCCTCCACTTT
CAWSLRGNSPLHF
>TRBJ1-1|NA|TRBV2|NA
TGTGCCAGCATTAAGGGGTTGAGGACTGAAGCTTTCTTT
CASIKGLRTEAFF
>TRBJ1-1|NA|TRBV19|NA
TGTGCCTCCCGGGGGAAGCCGGGCCAGAACACTGAAGCTTTCTTT
CASRGKPGQNTEAFF
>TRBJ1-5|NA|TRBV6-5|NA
TGTGCCAGCAGTTCCGGGATGAATCAGCCCCAGCATTTT
CASSSGMNQPQHF
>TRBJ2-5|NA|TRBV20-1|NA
TGCAGTGTAGGAGCAGAGACCCAGTACTTC
CSVGAETQYF
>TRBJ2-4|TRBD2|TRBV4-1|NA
TGCGCCAGCAGCCAAGGGGTGTGGGGGGGCATTCAGTACTTC
CASSQGVWGGIQYF
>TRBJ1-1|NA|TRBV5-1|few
TGCGCCAGCAGCTTCGACGGAGGGAACACTGAAGCTTTCTTT
CASSFDGGNTEAFF
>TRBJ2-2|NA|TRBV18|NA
TGTGCCAGCTCGTCACTAGATACCGGGGAGCTGTTTTTT
CASSSLDTGELFF